Shown below are 13 T cell receptor beta chains from a single sample sequenced in a study of shared clonotypes between healthy human individuals. Naivety among CD8 cells was defined by CD45RO negativity and positive CCR7 selection, thereby excluding terminally differentiated effector memory CD45RA+ cells. Clones were sequenced by immunoSEQ multiplex PCR, and TCRdb holds only the in-frame ones, with some missing. The sample yields about 600,000 clones, more than 95% seen once. The sequencing input was naive CD8+ T cells sorted from blood. These receptors all come from a man younger than 40 in good health.

The genes are TRBV2 and TRBJ1-2; D possibly corresponds to TRBD1 (6 bases). CDR1 SNHLY and CDR2 FYNNEI come from the germline V gene. This CDR3 comprises 10 residues. The germline V and J ends were trimmed by 10 bases and 8 bases, with 11 bases remaining between them. The CDR3 DNA follows: TGTGCCACCAGGGGTCGAGGCTACACCTTC. It yields the protein CATRGRGYTF.

V usage is TRBV7-6 and J usage is TRBJ2-1; no clear D gene. CDR1 SGHVS and CDR2 FNYEAQ come from the germline V gene. This CDR3 contains 14 residues. V gave up 2 bases and J gave up 3 bases, with 8 bases separating them. The CDR3 coding sequence is TGTGCCAGCAGCTTAACGGAACTCTACAATGAGCAGTTCTTC. It translates to CASSLTELYNEQFF. The whole variable domain, remainder taken from reference TRBV7-6 and TRBJ2-1, is GAGVSQSPRYKVTKRGQDVALRCDPISGHVSLYWYRQALGQGPEFLTYFNYEAQQDKSGLPNDRFSAERPEGSISTLTIQRTEQRDSAMYRCASSLTELYNEQFFGPGTRLTVL.

V is TRBV7-2 and J is TRBJ2-1, with 10 nucleotides matching TRBD2. V lost 5 bases, J lost 7 bases, and 11 bases stayed unmatched. From germline, CDR1 is SGHTA and CDR2 FQGNSA. The CDR3 runs 16 residues. The CDR3 region is CASSPLAGEYLNEQFF. The DNA for the CDR3 is TGTGCCAGCAGCCCCCTAGCGGGGGAGTACTTAAATGAGCAGTTCTTC.

CDR3: CASSQWTSGSNEQFF. In DNA, the CDR3 is TGTGCCAGCAGCCAATGGACTAGCGGGAGCAATGAGCAGTTCTTC. This chain joins TRBV5-4 and TRBJ2-1; 13 bases line up with TRBD2. J gave up 6 bases and V 4 bases, and 4 bases lay outside the gene matches. CDR1 is SGHNT, CDR2 YYREEE, per germline (reference sequence). The CDR3 consists of 15 residues. The variable domain in full, with the rest retrieved from reference TRBV5-4 and TRBJ2-1, is ETGVTQSPTHLIKTRGQQVTLRCSSQSGHNTVSWYQQALGQGPQFIFQYYREEENGRGNFPPRFSGLQFPNYSSELNVNALELDDSALYLCASSQWTSGSNEQFFGPGTRLTVL.

This chain uses TRBV11-3 with TRBJ1-1, with D perhaps TRBD1 (5 bases). V was trimmed by 1 base and J by 4 bases, leaving 10 bases between them. CDR3 length equals 14 residues. Germline CDR1 SGHNT, CDR2 YENEEA. The CDR3: CASSLAGSGTEAFF. In DNA, the CDR3 is TGTGCCAGCAGCTTAGCAGGGTCCGGCACTGAAGCTTTCTTT.

The V and J genes are TRBV28 and TRBJ2-7; TRBD2 aligns across 10 bases. Trimming removed 7 bases from V and 1 base from J; junction bases left unmatched: 10. Germline CDR1 MDHEN, CDR2 SYDVKM. There are 16 residues in the CDR3. The CDR3 bases are TGTGCCAGCACCATTTACCGGACTAGCGGATCCTACGAGCAGTACTTC. This encodes CASTIYRTSGSYEQYF. The full variable domain, completed using reference TRBV28 and TRBJ2-7, is DVKVTQSSRYLVKRTGEKVFLECVQDMDHENMFWYRQDPGLGLRLIYFSYDVKMKEKGDIPEGYSVSREKKERFSLILESASTNQTSMYLCASTIYRTSGSYEQYFGPGTRLTVT.

J is TRBJ2-7 and V is TRBV7-3, with 9 positions matching TRBD2. Germline V gives CDR1 SGHTA, CDR2 FQGTGA. The V and J ends lost 4 bases and 6 bases, in that order; junction bases with no gene match: 7. This CDR3 has 14 amino acids. The CDR3 loop is CASSSAGTSSEQYF. CDR3 nucleotide sequence: TGTGCCAGCAGCTCAGCCGGGACTAGCTCCGAGCAGTACTTC.

This chain uses TRBV7-9 with TRBJ1-5; 9 bases agree with TRBD1. Germline-derived CDR1 and CDR2 are SEHNR and FQNEAQ (reference sequence). The CDR3 totals 14 residues. The ends lost 3 bases at V and 6 bases at J; junction bases unmatched: 3. The CDR3 is CASSLGTGTQPQHF. CDR3 coding DNA: TGTGCCAGCAGCTTGGGGACAGGGACTCAGCCCCAGCATTTT.

The J gene is TRBJ2-1, the V gene TRBV27; D may be TRBD2 (5 bases). Germline V lookup: CDR1 MNHEY, CDR2 SMNVEV (reference sequence). The CDR3 has 16 residues. V was clipped by 5 bases and J by 0 bases, with 14 bases between them. CDR3 region: CASSPGLPGSYNEQFF. The CDR3 DNA sequence: TGTGCCAGCAGTCCCGGACTTCCCGGCTCCTACAATGAGCAGTTCTTC.

The J gene is TRBJ1-1, the V gene TRBV7-3; a possible D gene is TRBD1 (5 bases). Trimming removed 0 bases at V and 2 bases at J, with 16 bases between. This CDR3 region has 17 residues. Per the germline V gene, CDR1 is SGHTA and CDR2 is FQGTGA. DNA for the CDR3: TGTGCCAGCAGCTTAACGGCCAGGGAAACTCCTAACACTGAAGCTTTCTTT. Encoded protein: CASSLTARETPNTEAFF.

The chain uses TRBV29-1 and TRBJ2-5, with a tentative D call TRBD1 (6 bases). Per germline, CDR1 SQVTM and CDR2 ANQGSEA. The CDR3 spans 14 residues. V lost 3 bases, J lost 2 bases, and 13 bases lay in between. CDR3 nucleotide sequence: TGCAGCGTTGATTCCAGGGGTGTACAAGAGACCCAGTACTTC. It specifies CSVDSRGVQETQYF.

The gene calls are TRBV5-5 and TRBJ2-7; D remains ambiguous. The CDR3 length is 12 residues. Germline CDR1 is SGHKS and CDR2 is YYEKEE (reference sequence). Trimming took 2 bases from V and 7 from J, leaving 10 bases between them. The CDR3 loop reads CASSFRVQEQYF. The CDR3 coding sequence is TGTGCCAGCAGCTTTCGTGTTCAGGAGCAGTACTTC.

The chain couples TRBV27 to TRBJ2-3; 10 nucleotides line up with TRBD1. The CDR3 is made up of 15 amino acids. The germline V gene encodes CDR1 MNHEY and CDR2 SMNVEV (reference sequence). Trimming removed 5 bases from V and 7 bases from J; junction bases left unmatched: 9. CDR3 protein: CASSRDRGNSHTQYF. In nucleotides, the CDR3 is TGTGCCAGCAGTCGGGACAGGGGCAATTCGCATACGCAGTATTTT.